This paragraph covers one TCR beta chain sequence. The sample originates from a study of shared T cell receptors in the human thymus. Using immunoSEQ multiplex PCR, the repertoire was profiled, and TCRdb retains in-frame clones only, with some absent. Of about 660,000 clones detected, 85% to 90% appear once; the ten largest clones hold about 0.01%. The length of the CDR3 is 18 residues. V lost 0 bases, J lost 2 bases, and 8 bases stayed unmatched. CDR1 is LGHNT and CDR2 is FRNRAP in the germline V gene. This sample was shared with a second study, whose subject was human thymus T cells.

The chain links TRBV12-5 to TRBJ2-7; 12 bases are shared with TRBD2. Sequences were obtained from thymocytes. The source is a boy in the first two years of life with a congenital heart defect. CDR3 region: CASGLVPRLAGEAYEQYF. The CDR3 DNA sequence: TGTGCTAGTGGTTTGGTACCGAGACTAGCGGGGGAAGCCTACGAGCAGTACTTC. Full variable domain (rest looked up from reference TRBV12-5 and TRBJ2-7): DARVTQTPRHKVTEMGQEVTMRCQPILGHNTVFWYRQTMMQGLELLAYFRNRAPLDDSGMPKDRFSAEMPDATLATLKIQPSEPRDSAVYFCASGLVPRLAGEAYEQYFGPGTRLTVT.